This T cell receptor (beta chain) is drawn from a study of T cell changes during pregnancy in multiple sclerosis. The CDR3 runs 14 residues. Germline V gives CDR1 MNHNS, CDR2 SASEGT. Unmatched junction bases numbered 6, after V lost 5 bases and J lost 5 bases. Some clones are missing from TCRdb's copy, which holds only in-frame ones; the method was immunoSEQ multiplex PCR. The repertoire holds about 110,000 clones, with approximately 90% as singletons. The chain uses TRBV6-1 and TRBJ2-5, with 9 nucleotides matching TRBD1. The starting material was peripheral blood, obtained in the third trimester of pregnancy. The sequence came from a female donor in good health, enrolled as a control in a pregnancy study. CDR3 residues: CASSIQGASETQYF. CDR3 nucleotide sequence: TGTGCCAGCAGTATACAGGGGGCGTCTGAGACCCAGTACTTC.